The 27 T cell receptor beta chains given below trace back to one sample, sequenced in a study of T cell responses to AZD1222 COVID-19 vaccine (dated by TCRdb to the early 2020s). In the paper's terms, the time point label means: about 28 days (+/-7) after the second vaccine dose. The meaning of the sample's treatment or condition label: meningococcal conjugate vaccine given as trial control. The library relied on the immunoSEQ multiplex PCR assay. TCRdb mirrors the immuneACCESS table, restricted to in-frame sequences. Some clones are absent from its copies; in checked studies, under half trace to an unresolved V gene, and the reason for the others is unknown. The sample yields some 170,000 clones; 80% to 90% were counted once. The ten largest clones add up to more than 3.5% of the sample. Here the sequenced sample was peripheral blood, taken 28 days after the second dose of the MenACWY control vaccine. These receptors were collected from an adult who received the MenACWY meningococcal vaccine as a control.

J is TRBJ2-3 and V is TRBV7-9; TRBD1 might be the D (6 bases). Trimming removed 5 bases from V and 4 bases from J, with 13 bases in between. The CDR3 runs 14 residues. Germline V gene lookup returns CDR1 SEHNR and CDR2 FQNEAQ (reference sequence). The CDR3: CASSPTTGPDTQYF. The CDR3, as DNA: TGTGCCAGCAGCCCTACCACAGGGCCAGATACGCAGTATTTT.

This clone was observed once. The V call is TRBV28, the J call TRBJ1-2; no firm D call. Trimming shortened V by 7 bases and J by 8 bases, and 17 bases separated the two germline ends. Germline loops: CDR1 MDHEN, CDR2 SYDVKM. The CDR3 spans 13 residues. The CDR3 spells CASNRAEERGYTF. CDR3 nucleotide sequence: TGTGCCAGCAATCGGGCTGAGGAGAGGGGCTACACCTTC.

The V gene is TRBV7-9, the J gene TRBJ2-7, with a weak D call TRBD1 (6 bases). The germline gives CDR1 SEHNR, CDR2 FQNEAQ (reference sequence). The CDR3 spans 11 residues. Trimming took off 6 bases at V and 3 bases at J, with 6 bases between the two ends. The CDR3 region has the DNA TGTGCCAGCAGGACAGGCTACGAGCAGTACTTC. It yields the protein CASRTGYEQYF.

The rearrangement links TRBV6-5 to TRBJ2-3; tentatively, D is TRBD2 (6 bases). The germline V gene encodes CDR1 MNHEY and CDR2 SVGAGI. V shed 5 bases and J shed 10 bases, with 13 bases lying between them. The CDR3 runs to 12 residues. CDR3 residues: CASSTLSGAQYF. CDR3 bases: TGTGCCAGCAGTACCCTCTCGGGAGCGCAGTATTTT.

This chain links TRBV2 with TRBJ2-2, with 8 positions matching TRBD1. This CDR3 region has 16 residues. The V and J ends lost 6 bases and 7 bases, in that order; junction bases with no gene match: 13. Germline V gene sequence: CDR1 SNHLY, CDR2 FYNNEI. CDR3 DNA: TGTGCCAGCAGCCGCCGAGGACAGGGTTCGGTCGGGGAGCTGTTTTTT. Its translation: CASSRRGQGSVGELFF.

The chain employs TRBV6-2 or TRBV6-3 and TRBJ1-5; D is undetermined. Trimming removed 5 bases at V and 2 bases at J, with 10 bases between. This CDR3 has 14 residues. Germline lookup yields CDR1 MNHEY and CDR2 SVGEGT. CDR3: CASSLSFGNQPQHF. In nucleotides, the CDR3 is TGTGCCAGCAGTCTTAGTTTTGGCAATCAGCCCCAGCATTTT.

The rearrangement uses TRBV7-9 and TRBJ1-2; the D is unclear. Germline lookup yields CDR1 SEHNR and CDR2 FQNEAQ (reference sequence). V was shortened by 8 bases and J by 2 bases, with 9 bases between the two germline ends. The CDR3 sequence is 12 residues long. In DNA form, the CDR3 reads TGTGCCAGCGCCCCCATCAACTATGGCTACACCTTC. It is translated as CASAPINYGYTF.

The chain combines TRBV2 with TRBJ1-5, with 8 nucleotides matching TRBD1. Germline trimming cut 6 bases from V and 5 bases from J; bases unmatched to any gene: 9. The CDR3 has 15 amino acids. Germline V gene sequence: CDR1 SNHLY, CDR2 FYNNEI. CDR3 coding DNA: TGTGCCAGCAGCGGGACAGGCCGCCGGGATCAGCCCCAGCATTTT. This sequence encodes CASSGTGRRDQPQHF.

This rearrangement joins TRBV7-8 to TRBJ1-1, with no clear D. The germline CDR1 and CDR2 sequences are SGHVS and FQNEAQ. V was pared by 4 bases and J by 7 bases, with 10 bases between. The CDR3 contains 12 residues. In DNA, the CDR3 is TGTGCCAGCAGCTCCAACAAGGGTGAAGCTTTCTTT. Encoded protein: CASSSNKGEAFF.

The gene calls are TRBV5-1 and TRBJ1-5, with TRBD1 matching 7 bases. The CDR3 is 15 residues long. Germline lookup yields CDR1 SGHRS and CDR2 YFSETQ. J lost 6 bases, V lost 4 bases, and 10 bases had no gene match. This CDR3 reads CASSPYSGGTQPQHF. The CDR3 bases are TGCGCCAGCAGCCCCTACTCAGGGGGAACTCAGCCCCAGCATTTT.

The table lists this clone with a count of one. The V and J genes are TRBV7-2 and TRBJ2-7, with D perhaps TRBD2 (6 bases). The CDR3 sequence is 14 residues long. The V end was cut by 2 bases, the J end by 4 bases, with 12 bases between. Germline lookup yields CDR1 SGHTA and CDR2 FQGNSA. In nucleotides, the CDR3 is TGTGCCAGCAGCTTATTCGCTAGCGAATACGAGCAGTACTTC. Translating it yields CASSLFASEYEQYF.

The rearrangement uses TRBV29-1 and TRBJ2-5; 13 bases are shared with TRBD2. Germline loops: CDR1 SQVTM, CDR2 ANQGSEA. The CDR3 is made up of 14 amino acids. Losses at the gene ends were 6 bases for V and 2 bases for J; bases not matched to a gene: 3. The CDR3 here is CSVPGLAGQETQYF. The CDR3 DNA is TGCAGCGTACCGGGACTAGCGGGGCAAGAGACCCAGTACTTC. The complete variable domain, with remaining parts taken from reference TRBV29-1 and TRBJ2-5, reads SAVISQKPSRDICQRGTSLTIQCQVDSQVTMMFWYRQQPGQSLTLIATANQGSEATYESGFVIDKFPISRPNLTFSTLTVSNMSPEDSSIYLCSVPGLAGQETQYFGPGTRLLVL.

The V and J genes are TRBV6-2 or TRBV6-3 and TRBJ1-4; 8 bases are shared with TRBD1. Looked up from germline, CDR1 is MNHEY and CDR2 is SVGEGT. V was pared by 2 bases and J by 0 bases, with 2 bases of the junction left unmatched. The CDR3 extends over 16 amino acids. CDR3 bases: TGTGCCAGCAGTTACGGGACAGGTCCAACTAATGAAAAACTGTTTTTT. This gives the protein CASSYGTGPTNEKLFF.

The V call is TRBV19, the J call TRBJ2-2, with D perhaps TRBD1 (6 bases). CDR1 LNHDA and CDR2 SQIVND come from the germline V gene (reference sequence). CDR3 length: 13 amino acids. Trimming took 6 bases from V and 7 from J, leaving 12 bases between them. CDR3 loop: CASRATGGGELFF. CDR3 bases: TGTGCCAGTAGGGCGACAGGCGGCGGGGAGCTGTTTTTT.

The CDR3 nucleotides are TGTGCCAGCAATAGACAGGGGAGGGGCTACACCTTC. Protein product: CASNRQGRGYTF. The V call is TRBV28, the J call TRBJ1-2, with 8 bases matching TRBD1. The V and J ends lost 7 bases and 8 bases, in that order; junction bases with no gene match: 6. The CDR3 runs 12 residues. Germline V CDR1 and CDR2: MDHEN, SYDVKM.

V and J are TRBV27 and TRBJ1-2; the match to TRBD1 covers 9 bases. CDR1 and CDR2 from the germline V gene are MNHEY and SMNVEV (reference sequence). The trim removed 5 bases at V and 6 bases at J, leaving 4 bases unmatched. The CDR3 length is 13 residues. The chain's CDR3 is CASSPRTGDGYTF. Here the CDR3 DNA reads TGTGCCAGCAGTCCTAGGACAGGGGATGGCTACACCTTC.

J is TRBJ1-1 and V is TRBV28; D gene ambiguous. In germline, CDR1 is MDHEN, CDR2 SYDVKM. The CDR3 spans 13 residues. The V gene lost 0 bases and the J gene lost 3 bases, with 5 bases spanning the gap. The CDR3 DNA is TGTGCCAGCAGTTTATGGGTTGACACTGAAGCTTTCTTT. Translating gives CASSLWVDTEAFF.

V is TRBV28 and J is TRBJ2-7; D is ambiguous. CDR3 length: 12 amino acids. CDR1 MDHEN and CDR2 SYDVKM come from the germline V gene. Trimming cost V 2 bases and J 0 bases, with 2 bases left between them. CDR3 sequence: CASSLTSYEQYF. In nucleotides, the CDR3 is TGTGCCAGCAGTTTAACCTCCTACGAGCAGTACTTC.

Regarding this clone: This specimen includes other DNA sequences encoding the same CDR3. The V call is TRBV28, the J call TRBJ1-2; D might be TRBD1 (6 bases). V was trimmed by 3 bases and J by 8 bases, leaving 10 bases between them. The CDR3 has 12 amino acids. Germline V CDR1 and CDR2: MDHEN, SYDVKM. CDR3 sequence (DNA): TGTGCCAGCAGTTTCAGGGGTTACGGCTACACCTTC. It translates to CASSFRGYGYTF.

The V call is TRBV10-3, the J call TRBJ2-7; unclear D gene. The CDR3 spans 16 residues. The germline gives CDR1 ENHRY, CDR2 SYGVKD. V was pared by 3 bases and J by 0 bases, with 15 bases between. The CDR3 reads CAISEFSFPSSYEQYF. In DNA, the CDR3 is TGTGCCATCAGTGAATTTTCTTTCCCCAGCTCCTACGAGCAGTACTTC.

The chain uses TRBV29-1 and TRBJ2-7, with D unresolved. V shed 6 bases and J shed 0 bases, with 9 bases lying between them. The CDR3 is 12 amino acids. Germline V CDR1 and CDR2: SQVTM, ANQGSEA. This chain's CDR3 is CSVLTSSYEQYF. CDR3 nucleotides: TGCAGCGTCCTGACAAGCTCCTACGAGCAGTACTTC.

Worth noting for this clone: One junction end does not reproduce the germline sequence, and a read error may be involved. This rearrangement joins TRBV5-4 to TRBJ2-7, with TRBD1 matching over 9 bases. Germline CDR1 and CDR2: SGHNT and YYREEE (reference sequence). The CDR3 length is 15 residues. CDR3: CASSTIQGASHEQYF. Here the CDR3 DNA reads TGTGCCAGCAGCACTATACAGGGGGCCTCCCACGAGCAGTACTTC. Variable domain in full (rest from reference TRBV5-4 and TRBJ2-7): ETGVTQSPTHLIKTRGQQVTLRCSSQSGHNTVSWYQQALGQGPQFIFQYYREEENGRGNFPPRFSGLQFPNYSSELNVNALELDDSALYLCASSTIQGASHEQYFGPGTRLTVT.

The chain employs TRBV28 and TRBJ2-2; D remains ambiguous. CDR3 length: 10 amino acids. Trimming shortened V by 4 bases and J by 6 bases, and 0 bases separated the two germline ends. CDR1 MDHEN and CDR2 SYDVKM come from the germline V gene. Written as DNA, the CDR3 is TGTGCCAGCAGTTCCGGGGAGCTGTTTTTT. Protein product: CASSSGELFF.

Only a few counts were recorded for this clone. The rearrangement uses TRBV5-1 and TRBJ2-5; TRBD1 might be the D (6 bases). CDR3 length: 14 residues. V was trimmed by 3 bases and J by 1 base, leaving 10 bases between them. Germline loops: CDR1 SGHRS, CDR2 YFSETQ. CDR3 region: CASSSGQIQETQYF. CDR3 nucleotide sequence: TGCGCCAGCAGCTCCGGACAGATCCAAGAGACCCAGTACTTC. The variable domain in full, completed from reference TRBV5-1 and TRBJ2-5, reads KAGVTQTPRYLIKTRGQQVTLSCSPISGHRSVSWYQQTPGQGLQFLFEYFSETQRNKGNFPGRFSGRQFSNSRSEMNVSTLELGDSALYLCASSSGQIQETQYFGPGTRLLVL.

V and J are TRBV6-5 and TRBJ1-2; D is ambiguous. This CDR3 comprises 14 residues. Germline V gives CDR1 MNHEY, CDR2 SVGAGI. Trimming removed 2 bases at V and 3 bases at J, with 10 bases between. The CDR3 is CASSYKRTYYGYTF. The CDR3 nucleotides read TGTGCCAGCAGTTACAAGCGGACGTACTATGGCTACACCTTC.

This rearrangement joins TRBV4-3 to TRBJ1-3; 8 nucleotides align to TRBD1. CDR1 is LGHNA and CDR2 is YSLEER in the germline V gene. This CDR3 is built from 17 residues. V shed 2 bases and J 4 bases; nucleotides not matched to a gene: 10. The CDR3: CASSQRIGTGRGNTIYF. Here the CDR3 DNA reads TGCGCCAGCAGCCAACGTATAGGGACAGGCAGGGGAAACACCATATATTTT.

The chain is built from TRBV21-1 and TRBJ1-3. TRBV21-1 is flagged as a pseudogene. The CDR3 covers 16 residues. CDR3 bases: TGTGCCAGCAGCCCACTAGGACGGGACTCTGGAAACACCATATATTTT. Its translation: CASSPLGRDSGNTIYF.